A single sample is the source of the 14 T cell receptor beta chains below, sequenced in a study of shared clonotypes between healthy human individuals. CD45RO-negative CD8 cells positively selected for CCR7 made up the naive population, which excluded terminally differentiated effector memory CD45RA+ cells. Sequencing was performed with immunoSEQ multiplex PCR; in TCRdb, only in-frame clones are kept and a portion is missing. The sample yields millions of clones, approximately 94% seen once. The sequenced sample consisted of naive CD8+ T cells sorted from blood. These receptors were taken from a young man in good health.

V gene TRBV9 combines with J gene TRBJ2-7, with D unresolved. In germline, CDR1 is SGDLS, CDR2 YYNGEE. Deletions cut 1 base from V and 4 bases from J, with 12 bases between. CDR3 size: 14 residues. The CDR3 sequence is CASSVTASGYEQYF. The CDR3 bases are TGTGCCAGCAGCGTAACCGCCTCGGGTTACGAGCAGTACTTC.

This clone was observed a single time. The chain joins TRBV9 to TRBJ2-3; 10 positions agree with TRBD2. In germline, CDR1 is SGDLS, CDR2 YYNGEE. The CDR3 runs 15 residues. Trimming at V came to 2 bases and at J to 6 bases, leaving 6 bases not matched to a gene. CDR3: CASSVRGLAYDTQYF. CDR3 bases: TGTGCCAGCAGCGTTCGGGGACTAGCGTATGATACGCAGTATTTT.

The chain combines TRBV7-6 with TRBJ1-6, with D possibly matching TRBD1 (6 bases). The CDR3 contains 17 residues. V shed 1 base and J shed 8 bases, with 18 bases lying between them. Germline V lookup: CDR1 SGHVS, CDR2 FNYEAQ. CDR3 protein: CASSLEAGAEMDSPLHF. The CDR3 DNA reads as TGTGCCAGCAGCTTAGAGGCAGGGGCCGAGATGGATTCACCCCTCCACTTT.

The genes are TRBV13 and TRBJ1-6, with D possibly matching TRBD1 (6 bases). Germline CDR1 is PRHDT and CDR2 is FYEKMQ (reference sequence). The V and J ends lost 5 bases and 9 bases respectively, with 14 bases between them. The CDR3 is 14 residues long. Here the CDR3 DNA reads TGTGCCAGCAGCCTCCAAACAGGGATTTCACCCCTCCACTTT. It is translated as CASSLQTGISPLHF.

This chain links TRBV6-6 with TRBJ2-5; D is unresolved. Germline-derived CDR1 and CDR2 are MNHNY and SVGAGI (reference sequence). This CDR3 spans 9 amino acids. Trimming shortened V by 8 bases and J by 5 bases, and 3 bases separated the two germline ends. For the CDR3, the DNA is TGTGCCAGCCTGGAGACCCAGTACTTC. This translates into CASLETQYF.

The chain uses TRBV29-1 and TRBJ2-7; D ambiguous. The CDR3 is 12 amino acids. The V end was cut by 0 bases, the J end by 5 bases, with 8 bases between. The germline V gene encodes CDR1 SQVTM and CDR2 ANQGSEA. CDR3 nucleotide sequence: TGCAGCGTTGAAGATCTGGTGAACGAGCAGTACTTC. Translating it yields CSVEDLVNEQYF.

The CDR3 region has the DNA TGTGCCAGCAGCTTACCCGGACAGATCTTCCAAGAGACCCAGTACTTC. As protein: CASSLPGQIFQETQYF. The gene calls are TRBV7-6 and TRBJ2-5; the D gene is possibly TRBD1 (6 bases). The V end was cut by 2 bases, the J end by 1 base, with 14 bases between. Germline loops: CDR1 SGHVS, CDR2 FNYEAQ. This CDR3 is 16 amino acids long.

The count of this clone is one. The V call is TRBV30, the J call TRBJ2-7; D gene ambiguous. In germline, CDR1 is GTSNPN, CDR2 SVGIG (reference sequence). The CDR3 runs to 12 residues. The germline V and J ends were trimmed by 2 bases and 3 bases, with 8 bases remaining between them. CDR3 residues: CAWSIDFYEQYF. CDR3 DNA sequence: TGTGCCTGGAGTATCGACTTCTACGAGCAGTACTTC.

The genes are TRBV27 and TRBJ2-5, with 9 bases aligning to TRBD1. CDR3 length: 19 amino acids. Germline-derived CDR1 and CDR2 are MNHEY and SMNVEV (reference sequence). V trimming: 0 bases; J trimming: 4 bases; junction bases outside the gene matches: 15. In nucleotides, the CDR3 is TGTGCCAGCAGTTTATCCCACTTAAACGGACAGGGGAAGGGAGAGACCCAGTACTTC. Translating it yields CASSLSHLNGQGKGETQYF.

The V and J genes are TRBV27 and TRBJ2-7, with D unclear. Germline V lookup: CDR1 MNHEY, CDR2 SMNVEV (reference sequence). The CDR3 has 16 amino acids. V gave up 0 bases and J gave up 0 bases, with 12 bases separating them. CDR3 DNA: TGTGCCAGCAGTTTATCATGGGCCGTTCTCTCCTACGAGCAGTACTTC. It translates to CASSLSWAVLSYEQYF.

The genes are TRBV12-5 and TRBJ2-7; TRBD1 matches at 7 bases. Germline CDR1 LGHNT, CDR2 FRNRAP. CDR3 length: 17 amino acids. Losses at the gene ends were 1 base for V and 1 base for J; bases not matched to a gene: 10. The CDR3 loop is CASGLDTNLGQSYEQYF. CDR3 coding DNA: TGTGCTAGTGGTTTGGACACCAACCTGGGACAGTCCTACGAGCAGTACTTC.

This chain uses TRBV27 with TRBJ2-7; D might be TRBD2 (5 bases). This CDR3 contains 16 residues. Germline lookup yields CDR1 MNHEY and CDR2 SMNVEV (reference sequence). Trimming removed 0 bases at V and 4 bases at J, with 16 bases between. CDR3: CASSLSRTHTGYEQYF. DNA for the CDR3: TGTGCCAGCAGTTTATCCCGGACTCATACGGGGTACGAGCAGTACTTC.

The CDR3 DNA follows: TGTGCCAGCAGTTGGTCAAGACCGATACACACCCATGCAACAGAGACCCAGTACTTC. It specifies CASSWSRPIHTHATETQYF. The chain employs TRBV28 and TRBJ2-5, with D unresolved. The CDR3 is 19 residues long. The V gene lost 4 bases and the J gene lost 4 bases, with 28 bases spanning the gap. In germline, CDR1 is MDHEN, CDR2 SYDVKM. Full variable domain (outside the CDR3, taken from reference TRBV28 and TRBJ2-5): DVKVTQSSRYLVKRTGEKVFLECVQDMDHENMFWYRQDPGLGLRLIYFSYDVKMKEKGDIPEGYSVSREKKERFSLILESASTNQTSMYLCASSWSRPIHTHATETQYFGPGTRLLVL.

The rearrangement links TRBV2 to TRBJ1-5; D is possibly TRBD1 (5 bases). V was clipped by 7 bases and J by 3 bases, with 10 bases between them. This CDR3 spans 13 amino acids. CDR1 SNHLY and CDR2 FYNNEI come from the germline V gene. CDR3 amino acids: CASMGRTNQPQHF. For the CDR3, the DNA is TGTGCCAGCATGGGGCGGACCAATCAGCCCCAGCATTTT.